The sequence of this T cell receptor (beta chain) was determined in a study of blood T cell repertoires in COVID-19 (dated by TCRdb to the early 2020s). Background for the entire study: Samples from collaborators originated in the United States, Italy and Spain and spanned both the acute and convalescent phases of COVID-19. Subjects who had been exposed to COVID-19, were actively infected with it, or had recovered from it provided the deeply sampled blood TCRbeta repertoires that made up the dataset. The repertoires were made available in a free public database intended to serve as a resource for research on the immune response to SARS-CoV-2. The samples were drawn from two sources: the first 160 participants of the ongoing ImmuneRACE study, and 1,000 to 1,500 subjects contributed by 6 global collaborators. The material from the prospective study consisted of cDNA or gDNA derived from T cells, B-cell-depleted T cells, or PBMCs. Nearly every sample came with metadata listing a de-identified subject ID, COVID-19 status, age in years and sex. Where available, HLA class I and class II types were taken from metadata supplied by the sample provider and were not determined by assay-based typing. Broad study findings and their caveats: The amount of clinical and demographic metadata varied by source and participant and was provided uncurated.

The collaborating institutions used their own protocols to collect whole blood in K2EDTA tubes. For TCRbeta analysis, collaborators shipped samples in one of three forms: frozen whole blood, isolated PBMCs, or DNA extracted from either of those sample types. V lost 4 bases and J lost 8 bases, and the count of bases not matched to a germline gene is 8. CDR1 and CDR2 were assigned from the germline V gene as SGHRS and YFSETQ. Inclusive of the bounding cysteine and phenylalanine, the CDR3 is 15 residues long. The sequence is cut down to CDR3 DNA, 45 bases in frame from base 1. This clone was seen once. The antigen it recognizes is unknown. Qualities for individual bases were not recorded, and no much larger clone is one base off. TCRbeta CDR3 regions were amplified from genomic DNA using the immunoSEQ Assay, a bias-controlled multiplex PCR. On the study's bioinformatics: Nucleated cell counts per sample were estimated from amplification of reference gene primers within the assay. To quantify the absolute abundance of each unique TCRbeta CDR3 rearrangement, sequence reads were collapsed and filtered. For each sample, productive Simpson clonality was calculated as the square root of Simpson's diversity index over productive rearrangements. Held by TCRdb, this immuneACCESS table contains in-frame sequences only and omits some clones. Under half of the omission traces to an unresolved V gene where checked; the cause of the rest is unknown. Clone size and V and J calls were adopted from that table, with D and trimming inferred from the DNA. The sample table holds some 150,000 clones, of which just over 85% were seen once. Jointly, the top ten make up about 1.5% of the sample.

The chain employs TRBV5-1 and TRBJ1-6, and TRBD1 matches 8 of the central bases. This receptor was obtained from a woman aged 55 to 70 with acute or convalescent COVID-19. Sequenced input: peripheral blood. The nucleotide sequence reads TGCGCCAGCAGCAACACAGGGGGAATTGATTCACCCCTCCACTTT. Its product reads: CASSNTGGIDSPLHF.